Below are 26 T cell receptor beta chains sequenced from a single sample in a study of OX40 agonist ivuxolimab in advanced cancers. Libraries were prepared by immunoSEQ multiplex PCR; TCRdb keeps only in-frame clonotypes and omits some of them. The sample includes roughly 33,000 clones, roughly 84% of them seen just once. The specimen was CD4+ or CD8+ T cells sorted from blood, collected in a trial of the OX40 agonist ivuxolimab. The receptors here all came from an adult with an advanced solid tumor such as melanoma, head and neck, liver or kidney cancer.

V usage is TRBV10-2 and J usage is TRBJ2-3; 13 bases agree with TRBD2. V lost 0 bases and J lost 2; bases outside the gene matches: 8. CDR3 length: 19 residues. The germline CDR1 and CDR2 sequences are WSHSY and SAAADI. CDR3 sequence reads: CASSESRLAGGGDTDTQYF. CDR3 DNA: TGCGCCAGCAGTGAGTCAAGACTAGCGGGGGGCGGTGACACAGATACGCAGTATTTT.

This chain links TRBV7-2 with TRBJ2-5, with 12 bases matching TRBD2. V shed 1 base, J shed 10 bases, and the junction held 4 bases outside the gene matches. The CDR3 extends over 14 amino acids. Germline V gene lookup returns CDR1 SGHTA and CDR2 FQGNSA. CDR3 sequence: CASSLGLAGGDQYF. The CDR3 DNA reads as TGTGCCAGCAGCTTAGGGCTAGCGGGGGGGGACCAGTACTTC.

This clone appeared a single time. The chain recombines TRBV19 with TRBJ2-1; 7 nucleotides line up with TRBD1. With 3 bases clipped from V and 0 bases from J, the junction kept 11 bases outside the gene matches. Looked up from germline, CDR1 is LNHDA and CDR2 is SQIVND (reference sequence). The length of the CDR3 is 18 residues. The CDR3, as DNA: TGTGCCAGTAGTATGGTGCTAAATACAGGGGACTCCTACAATGAGCAGTTCTTC. Its protein is CASSMVLNTGDSYNEQFF.

This clone was seen once. The chain combines TRBV20-1 with TRBJ2-3; D is unclear. V was trimmed by 5 bases and J by 2 bases, leaving 5 bases between them. In germline, CDR1 is DFQATT, CDR2 SNEGSKA (reference sequence). The CDR3 runs 11 residues. The CDR3 here is CSAPLTDTQYF. The CDR3 nucleotides are TGCAGTGCTCCCCTCACAGATACGCAGTATTTT.

The CDR3 here is CASSLESSGGADTQYF. Here the CDR3 DNA reads TGTGCCAGCAGCTTGGAGTCTAGCGGGGGGGCAGATACGCAGTATTTT. The genes are TRBV5-4 and TRBJ2-3; 12 positions match TRBD2. The V segment lost 0 bases and the J segment 4 bases; nucleotides outside the gene matches: 3. Germline CDR1 and CDR2: SGHNT and YYREEE (reference sequence). This CDR3 has 16 residues. Using reference TRBV5-4 and TRBJ2-3 for the parts outside the CDR3, the full variable domain is ETGVTQSPTHLIKTRGQQVTLRCSSQSGHNTVSWYQQALGQGPQFIFQYYREEENGRGNFPPRFSGLQFPNYSSELNVNALELDDSALYLCASSLESSGGADTQYFGPGTRLTVL.

The chain carries TRBV7-8 and TRBJ2-1, with TRBD1 identical over 10 bases. This CDR3 contains 15 residues. The trim removed 2 bases at V and 8 bases at J, leaving 6 bases unmatched. Per germline, CDR1 SGHVS and CDR2 FQNEAQ. Here the CDR3 reads CASSLLPGQGHEQFF. The CDR3 region has the DNA TGTGCCAGCAGCTTACTACCGGGACAGGGGCATGAGCAGTTCTTC. Together with reference TRBV7-8 and TRBJ2-1, the CDR3 gives the full variable domain: GAGVSQSPRYKVAKRGQDVALRCDPISGHVSLFWYQQALGQGPEFLTYFQNEAQLDKSGLPSDRFFAERPEGSVSTLKIQRTQQEDSAVYLCASSLLPGQGHEQFFGPGTRLTVL.

This chain connects TRBV19 to TRBJ2-4; D possibly corresponds to TRBD2 (5 bases). V shed 5 bases and J shed 7 bases, with 12 bases lying between them. The CDR3 spans 13 residues. The germline gives CDR1 LNHDA, CDR2 SQIVND (reference sequence). CDR3 DNA sequence: TGTGCCAGTAGTGGTGAGTGGGAGAACATTCAGTACTTC. Encoded protein: CASSGEWENIQYF. Combining the CDR3 with reference TRBV19 and TRBJ2-4 gives the whole variable domain DGGITQSPKYLFRKEGQNVTLSCEQNLNHDAMYWYRQDPGQGLRLIYYSQIVNDFQKGDIAEGYSVSREKKESFPLTVTSAQKNPTAFYLCASSGEWENIQYFGAGTRLSVL.

V usage is TRBV10-1 and J usage is TRBJ2-1; D ambiguous. Germline values: CDR1 WNHNN, CDR2 SYGVQD (reference sequence). V was trimmed by 5 bases and J by 10 bases, leaving 15 bases between them. CDR3 length: 13 amino acids. For the CDR3, the DNA is TGCGCCAGCAGTCAAAACTTACTGGAGGAGCAGTTCTTC. Translated: CASSQNLLEEQFF.

This sequence joins TRBV6-5 and TRBJ2-7, with a possible D match to TRBD2 (6 bases). Germline loops: CDR1 MNHEY, CDR2 SVGAGI. Trimming shortened V by 7 bases and J by 2 bases, and 15 bases separated the two germline ends. The CDR3 totals 14 residues. The CDR3 is CASNRDSNAYEQYF. DNA of the CDR3: TGTGCCAGCAACCGGGACTCAAATGCCTACGAGCAGTACTTC.

The chain combines TRBV2 with TRBJ1-2; D is undetermined. This CDR3 contains 13 residues. Looked up from germline, CDR1 is SNHLY and CDR2 is FYNNEI. The V end was cut by 4 bases, the J end by 5 bases, with 11 bases between. DNA for the CDR3: TGTGCCAGCAGTGGACTGAGGGATTATGGCTACACCTTC. It yields the protein CASSGLRDYGYTF.

This clone was recorded once. The chain joins TRBV10-3 to TRBJ1-4; the D gene is possibly TRBD1 (5 bases). The ends were cut back, 2 bases at V and 8 bases at J, with 12 bases in the middle. Germline V gene lookup returns CDR1 ENHRY and CDR2 SYGVKD. The CDR3 spans 14 residues. Here the CDR3 reads CAISEGGFFEKLFF. In DNA form, the CDR3 reads TGTGCCATCAGTGAGGGGGGGTTTTTCGAAAAACTGTTTTTT.

As concerns this clone: One end of the junction does not line up with germline, which may come from a read error. The V and J genes are TRBV5-4 and TRBJ2-5; no reliable D call. Germline V gene sequence: CDR1 SGHNT, CDR2 YYREEE (reference sequence). The CDR3 is made up of 12 amino acids. The CDR3 nucleotides are TGTGCCAGCAGCTTGCCCGATAGGCGCCCGCACTTC. It codes for CASSLPDRRPHF. Filled out from reference TRBV5-4 and TRBJ2-5, the complete variable domain reads ETGVTQSPTHLIKTRGQQVTLRCSSQSGHNTVSWYQQALGQGPQFIFQYYREEENGRGNFPPRFSGLQFPNYSSELNVNALELDDSALYLCASSLPDRRPHFGPGTRLLVL.

V and J are TRBV2 and TRBJ1-5; D is unresolved. V gave up 8 bases and J gave up 5 bases, with 10 bases separating them. This CDR3 is 12 amino acids long. Germline-derived CDR1 and CDR2 are SNHLY and FYNNEI. For the CDR3, the DNA is TGTGCCAGCGCCTTGAGGGATCAGCCCCAGCATTTT. This gives the protein CASALRDQPQHF.

V is TRBV19 and J is TRBJ1-6, with 7 bases lining up with TRBD1. Unmatched junction bases numbered 12, after V lost 4 bases and J lost 9 bases. This CDR3 is 16 amino acids long. The germline CDR1 and CDR2 sequences are LNHDA and SQIVND (reference sequence). The CDR3 DNA follows: TGTGCCAGTAGTACGGCTCCGACAGGGTTTCCTTCACCCCTCCACTTT. It specifies CASSTAPTGFPSPLHF.

CDR3 sequence (DNA): TGTGCCACCAGCAGCCAAAGTCTAGCGGGGGGCGGTCCCACAGATACGCAGTATTTT. The encoded protein is CATSSQSLAGGGPTDTQYF. The V gene is TRBV15, the J gene TRBJ2-3, with TRBD2 identical over 11 bases. Losses at the gene ends were 3 bases for V and 2 bases for J; bases not matched to a gene: 13. The CDR3 extends over 19 amino acids. Germline V gene lookup returns CDR1 LNHNV and CDR2 YYDKDF (reference sequence). The complete variable domain, with remaining parts taken from reference TRBV15 and TRBJ2-3, reads DAMVIQNPRYQVTQFGKPVTLSCSQTLNHNVMYWYQQKSSQAPKLLFHYYDKDFNNEADTPDNFQSRRPNTSFCFLDIRSPGLGDTAMYLCATSSQSLAGGGPTDTQYFGPGTRLTVL.

The chain employs TRBV6-1 and TRBJ1-3; D is uncertain. Germline V lookup: CDR1 MNHNS, CDR2 SASEGT. V gave up 6 bases and J gave up 0 bases, with 12 bases separating them. The CDR3 is 15 residues long. The CDR3 is CASSLDIYSGNTIYF. Here the CDR3 DNA reads TGTGCCAGCAGCCTAGACATATACTCTGGAAACACCATATATTTT.

The chain carries TRBV6-6 and TRBJ2-2; possibly TRBD2 for D (5 bases). Germline V gives CDR1 MNHNY, CDR2 SVGAGI (reference sequence). The V and J ends lost 10 bases and 9 bases respectively, with 21 bases between them. The CDR3 is made up of 14 amino acids. CDR3 protein: CATTGSMWGRELFF. CDR3 DNA: TGTGCCACCACGGGGTCTATGTGGGGTCGGGAGCTGTTTTTT.

This chain uses TRBV4-2 with TRBJ1-3; D is unresolved. CDR3 length equals 18 residues. Trimming cost V 0 bases and J 0 bases, with 15 bases left between them. CDR1 is LGHNA, CDR2 YNFKEQ, per germline. The CDR3 bases are TGTGCCAGCAGCCAAGATCTGGACCGATCGAGCTCTGGAAACACCATATATTTT. Its protein product is CASSQDLDRSSSGNTIYF.

The rearrangement uses TRBV4-2 and TRBJ2-5, with 11 bases lining up with TRBD2. Germline V gives CDR1 LGHNA, CDR2 YNFKEQ. CDR3 length: 16 amino acids. Trimming took 1 base from V and 4 from J; bases not matched to a gene: 5. Here the CDR3 reads CASSQGSGGAVETQYF. The CDR3 region has the DNA TGTGCCAGCAGCCAAGGTAGCGGGGGGGCTGTAGAGACCCAGTACTTC.

The genes are TRBV6-1 and TRBJ2-3; a possible D gene is TRBD2 (5 bases). The germline V and J ends were trimmed by 5 bases and 0 bases, with 21 bases remaining between them. Germline lookup yields CDR1 MNHNS and CDR2 SASEGT. The CDR3 is 18 amino acids. The CDR3 nucleotides read TGTGCCAGCAGTCAAGGGAGCCCTACGACCTCTAGCACAGATACGCAGTATTTT. It yields the protein CASSQGSPTTSSTDTQYF.

A remark on this clone: Sequence at one end of the junction differs from germline and may be a read error. The chain employs TRBV2 and TRBJ2-2; TRBD2 agrees at 12 bases. CDR3 length equals 15 residues. Germline CDR1 SNHLY, CDR2 FYNNEI. CDR3 in amino acids: CASRGTSGYTWELFF. CDR3 sequence (DNA): TGTGCCAGCAGAGGGACTAGCGGGTACACCTGGGAGCTGTTTTTT.

The chain combines TRBV5-4 with TRBJ2-5; TRBD2 agrees at 12 bases. With V trimmed by 4 bases and J by 3 bases, 7 bases remained unmatched. The CDR3 has 16 residues. Germline CDR1 SGHNT, CDR2 YYREEE (reference sequence). CDR3 amino acids: CASSQGASGGEETQYF. Here the CDR3 DNA reads TGTGCCAGCAGCCAAGGGGCTAGCGGGGGGGAAGAGACCCAGTACTTC.

The chain has TRBV6-5 and TRBJ2-7; no firm D call. V dropped 7 bases and J dropped 5 bases, with 6 bases sitting between them. The CDR3 covers 10 residues. CDR1 and CDR2 from the germline V gene are MNHEY and SVGAGI. The CDR3 DNA is TGTGCCAGCACCTGGGACGAGCAGTACTTC. It specifies CASTWDEQYF.

V and J are TRBV5-5 and TRBJ2-5; possibly TRBD1 for D (5 bases). The CDR3 is made up of 15 amino acids. V was pared by 5 bases and J by 2 bases, with 16 bases between. From germline, CDR1 is SGHKS and CDR2 YYEKEE (reference sequence). CDR3 loop: CASRPRSTDQETQYF. The DNA for the CDR3 is TGTGCCAGCAGACCCAGATCGACAGATCAAGAGACCCAGTACTTC.

The V call is TRBV29-1, the J call TRBJ1-3; no firm D call. V lost 7 bases to trimming and J lost 3 bases, with 7 bases between them. CDR3 length: 11 amino acids. Per germline, CDR1 SQVTM and CDR2 ANQGSEA. CDR3 amino acids: CSALIGNTIYF. The DNA of the CDR3 is TGCAGCGCGCTGATTGGAAACACCATATATTTT. The full variable domain, with the rest looked up from reference TRBV29-1 and TRBJ1-3, is SAVISQKPSRDICQRGTSLTIQCQVDSQVTMMFWYRQQPGQSLTLIATANQGSEATYESGFVIDKFPISRPNLTFSTLTVSNMSPEDSSIYLCSALIGNTIYFGEGSWLTVV.

The chain links TRBV2 to TRBJ2-6, with D hard to call. The CDR3 has 15 amino acids. V shed 6 bases and J shed 0 bases, with 9 bases lying between them. The germline V gene encodes CDR1 SNHLY and CDR2 FYNNEI. In nucleotides, the CDR3 is TGTGCCAGCAGAACACACGGCTCTGGGGCCAACGTCCTGACTTTC. The encoded protein is CASRTHGSGANVLTF.